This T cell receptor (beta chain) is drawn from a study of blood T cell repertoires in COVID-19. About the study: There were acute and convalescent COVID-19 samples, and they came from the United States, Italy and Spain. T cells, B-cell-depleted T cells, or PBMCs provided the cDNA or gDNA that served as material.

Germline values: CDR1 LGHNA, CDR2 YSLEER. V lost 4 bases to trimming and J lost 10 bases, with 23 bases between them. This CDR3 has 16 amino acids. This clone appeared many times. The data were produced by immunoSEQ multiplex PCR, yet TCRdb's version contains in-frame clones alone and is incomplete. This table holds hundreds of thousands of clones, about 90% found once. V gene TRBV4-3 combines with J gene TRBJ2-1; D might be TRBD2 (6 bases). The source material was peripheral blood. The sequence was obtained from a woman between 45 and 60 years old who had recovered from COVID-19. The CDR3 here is CASSPSISGSHQEQFF. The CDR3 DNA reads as TGCGCCAGCAGCCCGTCTATTAGCGGATCACACCAGGAGCAGTTCTTC.